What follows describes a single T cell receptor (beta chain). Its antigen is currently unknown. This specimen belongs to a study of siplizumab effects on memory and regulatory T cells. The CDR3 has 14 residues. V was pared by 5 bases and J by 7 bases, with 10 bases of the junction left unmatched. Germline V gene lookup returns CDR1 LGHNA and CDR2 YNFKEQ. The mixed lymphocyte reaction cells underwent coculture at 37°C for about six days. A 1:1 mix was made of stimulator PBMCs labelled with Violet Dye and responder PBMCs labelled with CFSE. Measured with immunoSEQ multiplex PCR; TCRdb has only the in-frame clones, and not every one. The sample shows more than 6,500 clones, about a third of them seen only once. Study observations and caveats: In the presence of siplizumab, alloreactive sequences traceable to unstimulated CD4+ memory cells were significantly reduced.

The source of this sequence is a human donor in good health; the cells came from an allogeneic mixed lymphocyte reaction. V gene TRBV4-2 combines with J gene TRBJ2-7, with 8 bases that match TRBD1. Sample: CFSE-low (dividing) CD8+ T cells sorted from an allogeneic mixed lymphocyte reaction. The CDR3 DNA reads TGTGCCAGCAGCTGGCGGACAGGGATGGGGGAGCAGTACTTC. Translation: CASSWRTGMGEQYF.